This T cell receptor beta chain was captured by sequencing in a study of cytomegalovirus exposure and HLA in healthy donors. Study-wide results and caveats: When a later analysis compared HLA-associated TCR beta chains with equally common others, the HLA-associated chains turned out to be more clonally expanded and to have lower generation probabilities. Most of the CMV-associated TCR beta chains (in a later analysis) appeared to be HLA-restricted. In a later analysis, an Asian-associated ancestry cluster reportedly showed fewer N-insertions than the roughly 730-donor mean.

Turning to this clone: Its specificity is unknown.

The PCR ran on 60 Vbeta and 13 Jbeta primers. Original data processing: There were about 86 million unique TCR beta chains by a later count, and around 10 million of them were shared. Method: immunoSEQ multiplex PCR; TCRdb's copy keeps in-frame clones and lacks some. Clonal size and the V and J genes are those of that table, whereas D and trimming came from the DNA. The top ten clones hold 8.2% of a sample with about 120,000 clones, approximately 78% of them seen once. V lost 5 bases and J lost 2, with 7 bases in between. The CDR3 covers 13 residues. Germline V gene sequence: CDR1 SGHAT, CDR2 FQDESV (reference sequence).

The receptor's source is a woman in her forties in good health and CMV-seropositive. Sequenced sample: PBMCs. The chain recombines TRBV11-1 with TRBJ1-3, with D hard to call. CDR3 nucleotide sequence: TGTGCCAGCAGCAGAGGCGCTGGAAACACCATATATTTT. This translates into CASSRGAGNTIYF.